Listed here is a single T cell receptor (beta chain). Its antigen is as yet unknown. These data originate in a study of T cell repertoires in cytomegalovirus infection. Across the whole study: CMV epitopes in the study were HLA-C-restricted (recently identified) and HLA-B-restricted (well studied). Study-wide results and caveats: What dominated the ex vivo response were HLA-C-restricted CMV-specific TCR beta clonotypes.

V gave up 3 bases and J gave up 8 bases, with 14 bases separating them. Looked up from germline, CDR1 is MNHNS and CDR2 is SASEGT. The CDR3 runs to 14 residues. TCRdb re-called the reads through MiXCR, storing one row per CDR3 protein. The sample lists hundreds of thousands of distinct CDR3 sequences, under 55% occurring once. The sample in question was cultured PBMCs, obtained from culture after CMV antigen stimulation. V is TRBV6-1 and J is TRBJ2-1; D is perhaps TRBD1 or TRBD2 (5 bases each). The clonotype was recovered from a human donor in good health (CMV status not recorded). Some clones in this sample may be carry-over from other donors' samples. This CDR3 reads CASSDWQGEDEQFF. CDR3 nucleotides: TGTGCCAGCAGTGATTGGCAGGGAGAGGATGAGCAGTTCTTC.